This TCR beta chain was sequenced in a study of T cell repertoires in cytomegalovirus infection. For the study at large: HLA-C-restricted CMV epitopes, recently identified, and well-studied HLA-B-restricted ones were used by the study. The public TCR beta signatures pointed to both CMV infection and matching HLA type. Study results and caveats: It was HLA-C-restricted CMV-specific TCR beta clonotypes that dominated the response ex vivo. People with CMV and the relevant HLA were identified by cumulative public TCR beta family frequency.

Each CDR3 protein is one row after TCRdb ran MiXCR on the reads. The sample holds 450,000 to 550,000 distinct CDR3 sequences, approximately 40% seen once. Remarks on this clonotype: What it binds is not known.

This CDR3 has 16 residues. The V and J ends lost 5 bases and 0 bases respectively, with 16 bases between them. The TCR was taken from a human donor in good health (CMV status not recorded). Some clones in this sample may be carry-over from other donors' samples. The sequencing used cultured PBMCs, collected from culture after CMV antigen stimulation. V is TRBV12-3 or TRBV12-4 and J is TRBJ2-5; D might be TRBD2 (6 bases). The CDR3 coding sequence is TGTGCCAGCAGTATGACCCACGGGGGATACCAAGAGACCCAGTACTTC. Translating gives CASSMTHGGYQETQYF.